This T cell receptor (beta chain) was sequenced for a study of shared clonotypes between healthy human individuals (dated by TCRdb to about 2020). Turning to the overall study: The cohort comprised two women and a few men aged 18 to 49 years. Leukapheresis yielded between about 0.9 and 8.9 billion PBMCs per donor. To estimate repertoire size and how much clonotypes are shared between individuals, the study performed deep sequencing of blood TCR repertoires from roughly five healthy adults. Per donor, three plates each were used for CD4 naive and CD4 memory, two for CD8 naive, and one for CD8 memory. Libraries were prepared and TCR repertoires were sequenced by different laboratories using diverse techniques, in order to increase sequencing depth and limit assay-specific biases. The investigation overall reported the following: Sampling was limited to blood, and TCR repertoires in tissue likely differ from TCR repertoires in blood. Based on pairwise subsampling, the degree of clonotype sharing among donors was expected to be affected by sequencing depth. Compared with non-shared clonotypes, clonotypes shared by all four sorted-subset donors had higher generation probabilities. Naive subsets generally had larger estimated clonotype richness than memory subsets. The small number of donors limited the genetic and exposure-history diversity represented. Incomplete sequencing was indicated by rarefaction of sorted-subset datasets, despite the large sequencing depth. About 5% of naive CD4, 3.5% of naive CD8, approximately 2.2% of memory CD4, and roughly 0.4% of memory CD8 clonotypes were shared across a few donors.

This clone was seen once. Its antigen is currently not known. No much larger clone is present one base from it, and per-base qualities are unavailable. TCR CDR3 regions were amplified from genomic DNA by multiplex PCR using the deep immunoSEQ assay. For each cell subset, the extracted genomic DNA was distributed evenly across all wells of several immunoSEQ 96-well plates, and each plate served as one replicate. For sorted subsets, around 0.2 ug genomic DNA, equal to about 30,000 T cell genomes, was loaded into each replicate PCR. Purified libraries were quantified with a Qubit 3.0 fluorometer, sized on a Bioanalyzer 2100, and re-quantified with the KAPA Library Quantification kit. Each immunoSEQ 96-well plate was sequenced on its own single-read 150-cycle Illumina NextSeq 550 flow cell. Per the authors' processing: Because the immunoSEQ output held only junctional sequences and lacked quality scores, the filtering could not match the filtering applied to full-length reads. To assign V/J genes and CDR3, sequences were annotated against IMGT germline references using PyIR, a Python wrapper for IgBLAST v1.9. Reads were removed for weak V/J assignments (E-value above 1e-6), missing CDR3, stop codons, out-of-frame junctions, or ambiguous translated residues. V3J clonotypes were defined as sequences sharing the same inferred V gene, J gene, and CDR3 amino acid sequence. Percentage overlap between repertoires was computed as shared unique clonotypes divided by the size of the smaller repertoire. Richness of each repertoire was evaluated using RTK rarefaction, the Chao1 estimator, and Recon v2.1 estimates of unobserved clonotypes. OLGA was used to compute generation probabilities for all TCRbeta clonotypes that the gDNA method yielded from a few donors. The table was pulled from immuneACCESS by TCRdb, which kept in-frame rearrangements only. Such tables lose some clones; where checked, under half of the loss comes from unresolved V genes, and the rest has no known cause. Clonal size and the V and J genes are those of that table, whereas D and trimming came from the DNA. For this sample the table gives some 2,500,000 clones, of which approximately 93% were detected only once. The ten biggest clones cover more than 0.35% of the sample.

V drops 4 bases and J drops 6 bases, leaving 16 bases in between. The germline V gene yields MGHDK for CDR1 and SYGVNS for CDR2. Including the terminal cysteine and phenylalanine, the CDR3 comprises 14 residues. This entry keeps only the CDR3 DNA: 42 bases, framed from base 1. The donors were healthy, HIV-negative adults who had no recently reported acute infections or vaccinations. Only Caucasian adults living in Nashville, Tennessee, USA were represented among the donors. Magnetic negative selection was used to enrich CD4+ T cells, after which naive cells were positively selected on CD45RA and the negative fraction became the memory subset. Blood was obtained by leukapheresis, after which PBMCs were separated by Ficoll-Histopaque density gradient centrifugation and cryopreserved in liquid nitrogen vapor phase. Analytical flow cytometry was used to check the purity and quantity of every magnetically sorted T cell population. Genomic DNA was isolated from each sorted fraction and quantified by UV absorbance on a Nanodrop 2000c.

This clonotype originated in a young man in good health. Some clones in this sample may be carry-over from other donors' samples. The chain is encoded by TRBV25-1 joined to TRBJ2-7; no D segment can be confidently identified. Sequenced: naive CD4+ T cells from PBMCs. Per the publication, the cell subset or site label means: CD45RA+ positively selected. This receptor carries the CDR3 CASSGDLRTGEQYF. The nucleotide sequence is TGTGCCAGCAGTGGGGATCTCCGGACGGGCGAGCAGTACTTC.